Presented here are 8 T cell receptor beta chains from one specimen sequenced in a study of Graves' ophthalmopathy and Graves' hyperthyroidism. From RNA, the CDR3 regions of TCR beta chains were amplified and sequenced. HTBI primers served in a first-round RT-PCR, which a second-round multiplex PCR followed. TCRdb called the multiplex PCR reads again in MiXCR, with one record for every CDR3 protein. Of around 170,000 distinct CDR3 sequences in the sample, approximately 40% were seen once. The specimen was peripheral blood. The receptors stem from a middle-aged woman with Graves' ophthalmopathy.

The chain links TRBV29-1 to TRBJ2-7; D is unresolved. Trimming took off 3 bases at V and 0 bases at J, with 6 bases between the two ends. CDR1 is SQVTM and CDR2 is ANQGSEA in the germline V gene. The CDR3 sequence is 12 residues long. The CDR3 sequence: CSVDAGSYEQYF. Written as DNA, the CDR3 is TGCAGCGTTGACGCCGGCTCCTACGAGCAGTACTTC.

This clonotype was picked up a small number of times. V usage is TRBV9 and J usage is TRBJ2-5; D is ambiguous. Germline V gene sequence: CDR1 SGDLS, CDR2 YYNGEE. The CDR3 has 13 residues. Between the trimmed V and J ends, which lost 0 bases and 2 bases, there was a span of 5 bases. As DNA, the CDR3 is TGTGCCAGCAGCGTAGGTCAACAAGAGACCCAGTACTTC. Residues: CASSVGQQETQYF. Drawing the rest from reference TRBV9 and TRBJ2-5, the complete variable domain is DSGVTQTPKHLITATGQRVTLRCSPRSGDLSVYWYQQSLDQGLQFLIQYYNGEERAKGNILERFSAQQFPDLHSELNLSSLELGDSALYFCASSVGQQETQYFGPGTRLLVL.

This clonotype was counted ten times or more. The V and J genes are TRBV12-3 or TRBV12-4 and TRBJ1-2, with no clear D. This CDR3 spans 12 amino acids. Trimming took off 6 bases at V and 4 bases at J, with 9 bases between the two ends. The CDR3, as DNA: TGTGCCAGCAGCGGTCTGTCCTATGGCTACACCTTC. Encoded protein: CASSGLSYGYTF.

This clonotype was counted ten times or more. The chain has TRBV6-5 and TRBJ1-3; TRBD1 matches at 7 bases. The CDR3 runs 14 residues. V trimming: 7 bases; J trimming: 3 bases; junction bases outside the gene matches: 6. The germline V gene has CDR1 MNHEY and CDR2 SVGAGI. For the CDR3, the DNA is TGTGCCAGCACCATGTCAGGGGGTGGAAACACCATATATTTT. It translates to CASTMSGGGNTIYF.

The V call is TRBV12-3 or TRBV12-4, the J call TRBJ1-5; 9 bases agree with TRBD1. This CDR3 has 14 amino acids. V lost 7 bases to trimming and J lost 7 bases; unmatched junction nucleotides: 8. The CDR3 protein is CASTPTGGGQPQHF. The CDR3 region has the DNA TGTGCCAGCACCCCGACAGGGGGAGGACAGCCCCAGCATTTT.

This clonotype was counted only a few times. The rearrangement joins TRBV6-1 to TRBJ1-2, with 8 positions matching TRBD1. The CDR3 has 15 amino acids. The V gene's germline CDR1 is MNHNS and CDR2 SASEGT. V trimming: 5 bases; J trimming: 4 bases; junction bases outside the gene matches: 9. The CDR3 here is CASSKDRASVYGYTF. As DNA, the CDR3 is TGTGCCAGCAGTAAGGACAGGGCGTCTGTCTATGGCTACACCTTC.

This rearrangement joins TRBV18 to TRBJ2-5; 10 nucleotides line up with TRBD1. This CDR3 is built from 14 residues. CDR1 KGHSH and CDR2 LQKENI come from the germline V gene. The J segment lost 8 bases and the V segment lost 3 bases, leaving 6 bases of the junction unmatched. The CDR3 here is CASSPIRDRGTQYF. The CDR3 DNA follows: TGTGCCAGCTCACCGATCCGGGACAGGGGAACCCAGTACTTC.

In this sample, this clonotype turned up many times. The V and J genes are TRBV4-1 and TRBJ1-5; the D gene is possibly TRBD1 (5 bases). Germline lookup yields CDR1 MGHRA and CDR2 YSYEKL. V lost 1 base and J lost 2, with 9 bases in between. There are 15 residues in the CDR3. CDR3 DNA sequence: TGCGCCAGCAGCCAAGCGGGGGGGGGCAATCAGCCCCAGCATTTT. The encoded protein is CASSQAGGGNQPQHF.